This T cell receptor beta chain was found in a study of cytomegalovirus exposure and HLA in healthy donors. The study's findings and limits: Cytomegalovirus association was listed for approximately 160 TCR beta chains. As a later analysis revealed, most CMV-associated TCR beta chains appeared HLA-restricted.

The CDR3 covers 15 residues. Germline V CDR1 and CDR2: SEHNR, FQNEAQ (reference sequence). Use of 60 Vbeta and 13 Jbeta primers characterized the PCR. In the authors' methods: Later, tens of millions of unique TCR beta chains were counted in an analysis, and some 11 million of them were shared. The table came from immunoSEQ multiplex PCR; TCRdb's copy has only in-frame clones and leaves some out. V, J and clone size are taken as reported in that table, and D and trimming were inferred from the DNA itself. The table shows some 150,000 clones, with 75% to 85% occurring only once. A word on this clone: What it binds is not known. Its ends do not fully match the called genes, so a read error is possible.

The V and J genes are TRBV7-9 and TRBJ2-1, with TRBD2 matching over 9 bases. The TCR originated in a man over 45 in good health and CMV-seropositive. Material for sequencing was PBMCs. CDR3 nucleotides: TGTTCCAGCAGCGCGGGACTAGCAGCCTACAATGAGCAGTTCTTC. It translates to CSSSAGLAAYNEQFF.